Here is one TCR beta chain with its context. The data derive from a study of T cell changes during pregnancy in multiple sclerosis. The method was immunoSEQ multiplex PCR; TCRdb's version includes in-frame clones alone and lacks a portion of them. In the table there are about 48,000 clones, 85% to 95% of which are singletons. CDR3 length equals 15 residues. CDR1 is MDHEN and CDR2 is SYDVKM in the germline V gene. The V segment lost 5 bases and the J segment 6 bases; nucleotides outside the gene matches: 7. This clonotype was obtained from a female donor in good health, enrolled as a control in a pregnancy study. V and J are TRBV28 and TRBJ2-1, with TRBD1 matching over 10 bases. The sample here was CD4+ T cells from peripheral blood mononuclear cells, taken in the second trimester of pregnancy. CDR3 bases: TGTGCCAGCAGTCGCCGGGACAGGGGAGCCAATGAGCAGTTCTTC. This encodes CASSRRDRGANEQFF.